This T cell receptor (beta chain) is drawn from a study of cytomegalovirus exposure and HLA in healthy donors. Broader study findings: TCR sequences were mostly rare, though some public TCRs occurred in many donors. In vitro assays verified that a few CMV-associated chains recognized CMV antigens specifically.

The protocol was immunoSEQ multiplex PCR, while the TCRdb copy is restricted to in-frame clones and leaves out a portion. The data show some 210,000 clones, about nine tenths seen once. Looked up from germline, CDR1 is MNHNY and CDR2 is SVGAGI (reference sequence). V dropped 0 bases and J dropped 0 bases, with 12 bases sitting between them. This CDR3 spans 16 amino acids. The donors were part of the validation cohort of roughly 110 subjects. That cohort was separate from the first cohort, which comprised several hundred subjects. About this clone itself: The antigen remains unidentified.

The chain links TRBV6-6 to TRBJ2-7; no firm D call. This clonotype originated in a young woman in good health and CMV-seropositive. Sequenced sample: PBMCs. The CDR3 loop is CASSYSISGYSYEQYF. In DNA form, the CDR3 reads TGTGCCAGCAGTTACTCGATCTCCGGTTACTCCTACGAGCAGTACTTC.